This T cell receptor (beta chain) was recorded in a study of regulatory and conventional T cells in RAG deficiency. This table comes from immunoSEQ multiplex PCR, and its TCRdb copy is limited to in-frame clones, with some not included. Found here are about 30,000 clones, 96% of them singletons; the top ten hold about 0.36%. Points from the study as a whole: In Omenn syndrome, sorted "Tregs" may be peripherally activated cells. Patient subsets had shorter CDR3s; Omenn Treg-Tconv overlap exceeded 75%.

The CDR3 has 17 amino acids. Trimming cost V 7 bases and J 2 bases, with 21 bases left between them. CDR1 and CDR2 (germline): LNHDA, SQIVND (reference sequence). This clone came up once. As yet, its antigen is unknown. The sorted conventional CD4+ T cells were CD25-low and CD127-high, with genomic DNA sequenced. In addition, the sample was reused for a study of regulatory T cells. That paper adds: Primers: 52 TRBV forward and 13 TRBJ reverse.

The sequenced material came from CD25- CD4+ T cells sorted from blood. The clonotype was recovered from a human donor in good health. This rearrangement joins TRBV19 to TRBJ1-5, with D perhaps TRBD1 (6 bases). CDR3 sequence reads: CASTQRAGARGNQPQHF. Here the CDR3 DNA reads TGTGCCAGTACCCAAAGGGCGGGGGCACGCGGCAATCAGCCCCAGCATTTT.